Each of the 11 T cell receptor beta chains below was sequenced from the same sample in a study of regulatory T cells in long-lasting Graves disease. The time point: persistent/refractory GD, antithyroid drugs over 5 years with positive TRAb. Following extraction of RNA from PBMCs, that RNA was used to make the TCR library. TCR beta libraries were built with iRepertoire HTBI primers and Arm-PCR of CDR3 regions. TCRdb passed the multiplex PCR reads through MiXCR, listing each CDR3 protein once. The sample has 400,000 to 500,000 distinct CDR3 sequences, roughly a fifth seen once; the top ten hold 14%. Specimen: peripheral blood mononuclear cells (PBMCs), collected when the disease was refractory, from a patient treated with antithyroid drugs. These receptors originate from a female donor with Graves disease.

This clonotype was seen only a few times. The V call is TRBV19, the J call TRBJ2-4, with 8 positions matching TRBD1. Trimming took 4 bases from V and 8 from J; bases not matched to a gene: 16. This CDR3 spans 17 amino acids. Germline CDR1 and CDR2: LNHDA and SQIVND (reference sequence). CDR3 coding DNA: TGTGCCAGTAGTACGATTACGACACGGACAGGGAAAGACATTCAGTACTTC. It yields the protein CASSTITTRTGKDIQYF.

Many counts were recorded for this clonotype. The J gene is TRBJ1-1, the V gene TRBV24-1, with TRBD1 matching over 8 bases. Germline CDR1 is KGHDR and CDR2 is SFDVKD. V lost 3 bases, J lost 9 bases, and 14 bases stayed unmatched. The CDR3 length is 16 residues. This chain's CDR3 is CATSDAGTGGLQKAFF. CDR3 DNA sequence: TGTGCCACCAGTGATGCCGGGACAGGAGGCTTGCAGAAAGCTTTCTTT.

This clonotype was observed a few times. The rearrangement uses TRBV15 and TRBJ2-7; D not certain. Germline-derived CDR1 and CDR2 are LNHNV and YYDKDF (reference sequence). Trimming took off 3 bases at V and 1 base at J, with 10 bases between the two ends. This CDR3 is built from 14 residues. In nucleotides, the CDR3 is TGTGCCACCAGCAGCGGACGCCGATCCTACGAGCAGTACTTC. Its protein product is CATSSGRRSYEQYF.

This clonotype was observed a handful of times. The chain employs TRBV4-2 and TRBJ2-5; no clear D. V was pared by 1 base and J by 5 bases, with 11 bases between. The CDR3 extends over 14 amino acids. Germline V lookup: CDR1 LGHNA, CDR2 YNFKEQ. CDR3 DNA sequence: TGTGCCAGCAGCCAAGTGATAGGTGTCGAGACCCAGTACTTC. Protein: CASSQVIGVETQYF.

The rearrangement uses TRBV20-1 and TRBJ1-1, with unresolved D. Germline values: CDR1 DFQATT, CDR2 SNEGSKA (reference sequence). Trimming removed 0 bases from V and 4 bases from J, with 6 bases in between. The CDR3 is 12 residues long. The CDR3 sequence: CSARDLVTEAFF. As DNA, the CDR3 is TGCAGTGCTAGAGATCTAGTCACTGAAGCTTTCTTT.

The table lists this clonotype with many counts. The genes are TRBV28 and TRBJ1-5, with TRBD1 as a possible D gene (6 bases). Trimming pared 2 bases from V and 5 bases from J, leaving 16 bases between. CDR3 length equals 16 residues. Germline-derived CDR1 and CDR2 are MDHEN and SYDVKM. This chain's CDR3 is CASSLIGQQYDQPQHF. The CDR3 coding sequence is TGTGCCAGCAGTTTAATTGGACAGCAGTACGATCAGCCCCAGCATTTT.

With respect to this clonotype: This clone may be a read error of a much larger clone one base away. The chain combines TRBV2 with TRBJ2-7; D is unclear. Germline V gene sequence: CDR1 SNHLY, CDR2 FYNNEI. The length of the CDR3 is 16 residues. The CDR3 nucleotides read TGTGCCCGCAGTGAAAGTGGACCCGAGAGCTCCTACGAGCAGTACTTC. It yields the protein CARSESGPESSYEQYF.

The chain carries TRBV15 and TRBJ2-7, with D unclear. CDR1 is LNHNV, CDR2 YYDKDF, per germline (reference sequence). The V and J ends lost 1 base and 1 base respectively, with 8 bases between them. There are 14 residues in the CDR3. CDR3 nucleotide sequence: TGTGCCACCAGCAGAGCAACCGGTTCCTACGAGCAGTACTTC. Protein sequence: CATSRATGSYEQYF.

The chain couples TRBV18 to TRBJ1-5; 9 nucleotides agree with TRBD1. Per the germline V gene, CDR1 is KGHSH and CDR2 is LQKENI. The CDR3 contains 15 residues. V was pared by 5 bases and J by 5 bases, with 7 bases of the junction left unmatched. As DNA, the CDR3 is TGTGCCAGCTCAGACCGGGACAGGGAAGATCAGCCCCAGCATTTT. It is translated as CASSDRDREDQPQHF.

In the case of this clonotype: One base separates it from a far larger clone, so it is likely a read error. This chain connects TRBV28 to TRBJ2-6; TRBD1 might be the D (6 bases). CDR1 and CDR2 (germline): MDHEN, SYDVKM. The CDR3 has 15 amino acids. The CDR3 here is CAGSKQGSGANVLTF. The CDR3 bases are TGTGCCGGCAGTAAACAGGGCTCTGGGGCCAACGTCCTGACTTTC.

This clonotype was recorded at least ten times. The J gene is TRBJ1-4, the V gene TRBV3-1; no reliable D call. Germline lookup yields CDR1 LGHDT and CDR2 YNNKEL (reference sequence). The V end was cut by 6 bases, the J end by 7 bases, with 12 bases between. There are 13 residues in the CDR3. CDR3 amino acids: CASSPDRIEKLFF. The CDR3 coding sequence is TGTGCCAGCAGTCCTGATAGGATTGAAAAACTGTTTTTT.